This T cell receptor (beta chain) derives from a study of identical twins. In its sample, this clonotype was seen a few times. TCRdb redid the calling of the 5' RACE reads with MiXCR, one entry per CDR3 protein. Altogether around 480,000 distinct CDR3 sequences are present, about 13% being singletons, with the ten largest covering about 0.97%. Unmatched junction bases numbered 8, after V lost 5 bases and J lost 6 bases. The CDR3 length is 15 residues. Germline V gene data show CDR1 as MNHEY and CDR2 as SVGEGT. These sequences were also reported in another study, on yellow fever vaccine responses in identical twins.

The source is a young woman in good health. The rearrangement joins TRBV6-2 or TRBV6-3 to TRBJ2-7; 12 bases are a match to TRBD2. The sample comprised CD4+ T cells sorted from blood. The CDR3 here is CASSPRASGRGEQYF. CDR3 nucleotides: TGTGCCAGCAGTCCCCGTGCTAGCGGGAGGGGCGAGCAGTACTTC.